These 20 T cell receptor beta chains were all obtained from the same sample, sequenced in a study of T-cell memory formation after mild COVID-19. TCRdb processed the 5' RACE reads anew with MiXCR; each CDR3 protein has one entry. This table holds some 120,000 distinct CDR3 sequences, over 15% found once. The source material was PBMCs or a T cell subset sorted from them (not recorded which). The receptors derive from a man aged 18 to 35 who had mild COVID-19 (a few samples of this study predate the infection). Cell type and time point are not known.

This clonotype came up many times. The rearrangement uses TRBV11-2 and TRBJ2-1; a weak D match, TRBD1 (6 bases). V gave up 5 bases and J gave up 1 base, with 12 bases separating them. Germline V CDR1 and CDR2: SGHAT, FQNNGV. The CDR3 totals 15 residues. The CDR3 coding sequence is TGTGCCAGCAGCCAAATCAGGGGTTCCTACAATGAGCAGTTCTTC. It translates to CASSQIRGSYNEQFF.

The J gene is TRBJ1-1, the V gene TRBV18, with D hard to call. The V end was cut by 3 bases, the J end by 9 bases, with 11 bases between. CDR3 length: 12 residues. Germline values: CDR1 KGHSH, CDR2 LQKENI. The CDR3: CASSPDGSQAFF. The CDR3 nucleotides read TGTGCCAGCTCACCGGACGGGAGTCAAGCTTTCTTT.

The genes are TRBV5-1 and TRBJ2-5, with D perhaps TRBD2 (7 bases). The CDR3 is 15 amino acids. Germline values: CDR1 SGHRS, CDR2 YFSETQ. V lost 2 bases and J lost 5, with 16 bases in between. The CDR3: CASSFPGGPEETQYF. The CDR3 bases are TGCGCCAGCAGCTTCCCCGGGGGGCCGGAGGAGACCCAGTACTTC.

The CDR3 loop is CASKSGGSYNEQFF. For the CDR3, the DNA is TGTGCCAGCAAGTCAGGGGGGAGTTACAATGAGCAGTTCTTC. The rearrangement links TRBV6-6 to TRBJ2-1; TRBD1 is a possible D gene (7 bases). V was cut by 7 bases and J by 4 bases, with 14 bases left in between. This CDR3 is built from 14 residues. Per the germline V gene, CDR1 is MNHNY and CDR2 is SVGAGI (reference sequence).

The J gene is TRBJ2-1, the V gene TRBV6-1; possibly TRBD1 for D (6 bases). V dropped 6 bases and J dropped 6 bases, with 15 bases sitting between them. Germline CDR1 reads MNHNS; CDR2 reads SASEGT. This CDR3 is built from 14 residues. For the CDR3, the DNA is TGTGCCAGCAGGTCACAGGGTACCATCAATGAGCAGTTCTTC. Its translation: CASRSQGTINEQFF.

The rearrangement joins TRBV21-1 to TRBJ2-5; TRBD1 reflects the table's D call only, with no check against the DNA. TRBV21-1 constitutes a pseudogene. This CDR3 is 15 amino acids long. CDR3 sequence reads: CASSKKAGTQETQYF. CDR3 bases: TGTGCCAGCAGCAAAAAAGCGGGGACACAAGAGACCCAGTACTTC.

CDR3 loop: CASSWERRSTQYF. The CDR3 region has the DNA TGTGCCAGCAGTTGGGAAAGACGTTCGACCCAGTACTTC. This sequence joins TRBV12-3 or TRBV12-4 and TRBJ2-5; D unresolved. The V end was cut by 4 bases, the J end by 7 bases, with 13 bases between. The CDR3 contains 13 residues.

This clonotype was counted a few times. The genes are TRBV20-1 and TRBJ2-5; no reliable D call. V was cut by 5 bases and J by 7 bases, with 11 bases left in between. The CDR3 consists of 11 residues. CDR1 is DFQATT and CDR2 is SNEGSKA in the germline V gene (reference sequence). CDR3 DNA: TGCAGTGCTCCGACCTTGGTGACCCAGTACTTC. This sequence encodes CSAPTLVTQYF.

The CDR3 sequence is CSVRLEANYGYTF. CDR3 DNA: TGCAGCGTTCGTCTAGAAGCTAACTATGGCTACACCTTC. The rearrangement joins TRBV29-1 to TRBJ1-2; D is uncertain. With 5 bases removed from V and 0 bases from J, the gap between germline ends came to 10 bases. Germline values: CDR1 SQVTM, CDR2 ANQGSEA. The CDR3 totals 13 residues. The variable domain in full, completed from reference TRBV29-1 and TRBJ1-2, reads SAVISQKPSRDICQRGTSLTIQCQVDSQVTMMFWYRQQPGQSLTLIATANQGSEATYESGFVIDKFPISRPNLTFSTLTVSNMSPEDSSIYLCSVRLEANYGYTFGSGTRLTVV.

This clonotype has just a few counts. The genes are TRBV12-5 and TRBJ2-5; D is undetermined. Trimming removed 0 bases from V and 2 bases from J, with 7 bases in between. Per the germline V gene, CDR1 is LGHNT and CDR2 is FRNRAP. The CDR3 length is 14 residues. The CDR3 reads CASGLVGAQETQYF. The CDR3 region has the DNA TGTGCTAGTGGTTTGGTAGGAGCTCAAGAGACCCAGTACTTC.

The chain recombines TRBV6-6 with TRBJ1-5; D ambiguous. The CDR3 is made up of 14 amino acids. Germline values: CDR1 MNHNY, CDR2 SVGAGI (reference sequence). Trimming pared 0 bases from V and 1 base from J, leaving 4 bases between. The CDR3 spells CASSYSGSNQPQHF. CDR3 DNA sequence: TGTGCCAGCAGTTACTCGGGCAGCAATCAGCCCCAGCATTTT.

V usage is TRBV20-1 and J usage is TRBJ1-1, with 12 bases fitting TRBD1. This CDR3 is 15 amino acids long. CDR1 and CDR2 (germline): DFQATT, SNEGSKA (reference sequence). In DNA, the CDR3 is TGCAGGGCGGGACAGGGGGCAACACAGGACACTGAAGCTTTCTTT. Its protein product is CRAGQGATQDTEAFF.

J is TRBJ2-3 and V is TRBV12-3 or TRBV12-4; D is possibly TRBD1 (6 bases). V was pared by 3 bases and J by 3 bases, with 16 bases between. The CDR3 consists of 16 residues. Here the CDR3 reads CASSFDRAGATDTQYF. In nucleotides, the CDR3 is TGTGCCAGCAGTTTTGATCGGGCAGGGGCAACAGATACGCAGTATTTT.

J is TRBJ1-1 and V is TRBV4-1; no clear D. Germline CDR1 is MGHRA and CDR2 is YSYEKL. This CDR3 spans 14 amino acids. The V and J ends lost 2 bases and 0 bases respectively, with 7 bases between them. The CDR3 DNA follows: TGCGCCAGCAGCCAAAGGGCCCTGAACACTGAAGCTTTCTTT. Translated: CASSQRALNTEAFF.

The chain carries TRBV24-1 and TRBJ2-5; tentative D call: TRBD1 (6 bases). CDR1 and CDR2 from the germline V gene are KGHDR and SFDVKD. The V and J ends lost 9 bases and 4 bases respectively, with 17 bases between them. The CDR3 runs to 14 residues. In nucleotides, the CDR3 is TGTGCCACCGCCCCTCTGGGGGCGGGAGAGACCCAGTACTTC. It specifies CATAPLGAGETQYF.

This chain links TRBV27 with TRBJ2-1; the match to TRBD2 covers 15 bases. CDR1 is MNHEY, CDR2 SMNVEV, per germline (reference sequence). With V trimmed by 3 bases and J by 9 bases, 3 bases remained unmatched. The CDR3 has 15 residues. CDR3 residues: CASSFRGLAGGEQFF. Written as DNA, the CDR3 is TGTGCCAGCAGTTTTCGGGGACTAGCGGGGGGTGAGCAGTTCTTC.

The chain couples TRBV20-1 to TRBJ2-5; D possibly matches TRBD1 or TRBD2 (5 bases each). The CDR3 totals 12 residues. Germline V gene sequence: CDR1 DFQATT, CDR2 SNEGSKA (reference sequence). Trimming took off 4 bases at V and 5 bases at J, with 11 bases between the two ends. The CDR3 loop reads CSAKGPGETQYF. The CDR3 bases are TGCAGTGCTAAGGGACCTGGGGAGACCCAGTACTTC.

V gene TRBV24-1 combines with J gene TRBJ2-5; possible D gene TRBD2, 6 bases. The CDR3 spans 15 residues. CDR1 and CDR2 (germline): KGHDR, SFDVKD. The germline V and J ends were trimmed by 2 bases and 3 bases, with 12 bases remaining between them. CDR3 DNA sequence: TGTGCCACCAGTGATTCGGGCGGGGCTAAAGAGACCCAGTACTTC. Protein product: CATSDSGGAKETQYF.

This chain joins TRBV5-1 and TRBJ2-1; D is unresolved. V dropped 0 bases and J dropped 8 bases, with 6 bases sitting between them. This CDR3 has 12 amino acids. Germline CDR1 and CDR2: SGHRS and YFSETQ. CDR3 loop: CASSLGTHEQFF. The DNA for the CDR3 is TGCGCCAGCAGCTTGGGGACCCATGAGCAGTTCTTC. The entire variable domain, with the rest obtained from reference TRBV5-1 and TRBJ2-1, is as follows: KAGVTQTPRYLIKTRGQQVTLSCSPISGHRSVSWYQQTPGQGLQFLFEYFSETQRNKGNFPGRFSGRQFSNSRSEMNVSTLELGDSALYLCASSLGTHEQFFGPGTRLTVL.

This clonotype was seen ten or more times. The chain couples TRBV5-6 to TRBJ2-1; 9 bases match TRBD2. CDR1 SGHDT and CDR2 YYEEEE come from the germline V gene. V shed 7 bases, J shed 9 bases, and the junction held 14 bases outside the gene matches. The CDR3 runs 15 residues. DNA of the CDR3: TGTGCCAGCGCCAGCGGGGCGGGGGGGCCCGGTGAGCAGTTCTTC. Translating it yields CASASGAGGPGEQFF.